This T cell receptor beta chain is drawn from a study of blood T cells in healthy people across ages. Points from the study as a whole: Long-lived donors had more naive CD4+ cells and higher diversity than aged donors. Estimated diversity, derived from one million T cells, was regarded as an underestimate. Naive T cell percentage showed a strong correlation with the diversity of TCR beta.

This clonotype has ten or more counts. The target antigen is unknown. Next came a second PCR, run for about 6 to 12 cycles, which used a sample-barcoded 5' primer along with a J-beta primer mix. Each cDNA molecule was tagged by a template-switch adaptor that had 12 random nucleotides. One entry per CDR3 protein results from TCRdb running MiXCR on the 5' RACE reads. The repertoire holds 650,000 to 700,000 distinct CDR3 sequences, with roughly half as singletons. The CDR3 is 16 amino acids. Trimming took off 0 bases at V and 4 bases at J, with 15 bases between the two ends. Germline lookup yields CDR1 MNHEY and CDR2 SVGAGI.

The source material was blood. This clonotype was obtained from a woman of 80 years or more in good health. This sequence joins TRBV6-5 and TRBJ1-2; tentatively, D is TRBD1 (5 bases). The CDR3 DNA sequence: TGTGCCAGCAGTTACTCGGTGGGGGACCATGGCTATGGCTACACCTTC. Its translation is CASSYSVGDHGYGYTF.